Sequencing of this TCR beta chain was carried out in a study of radiation and T cells in renal cell carcinoma. CDR3 length: 15 residues. J gave up 3 bases and V 8 bases, and 12 bases lay outside the gene matches. Germline loops: CDR1 MNHNY, CDR2 SVGAGI (reference sequence). TCRdb keeps only in-frame clones here, not all; method: immunoSEQ multiplex PCR. The sample carries 94,000 or so clones, 82% recorded once. Specified time point: baseline pretreatment blood. The treatment is: 15 Gy SBRT to primary tumor, nephrectomy 4 weeks later. Sequencing was performed on blood, taken from a patient whose treatment included radiotherapy and nephrectomy. The receptor's source is a man aged 55 to 69 with renal cell carcinoma. The chain links TRBV6-6 to TRBJ1-1, with TRBD1 matching over 7 bases. The DNA for the CDR3 is TGTGCCAGCCTGCCAAGGGGGCAGGGGGACACTGAAGCTTTCTTT. It translates to CASLPRGQGDTEAFF.